This TCR beta chain was recorded in a study of spatial heterogeneity in lung cancer. The overall study: Detection consistently yielded more beta chains than alpha chains.

CDR1 and CDR2 from the germline V gene are DFQATT and SNEGSKA (reference sequence). This CDR3 spans 13 amino acids. Trimming at V came to 7 bases and at J to 2 bases, leaving 6 bases not matched to a gene. Unique molecular identifiers tagged every individual TCR cDNA molecule. One entry per CDR3 protein, called by TCRdb with MiXCR from the 5' RACE reads. The profile shows around 60,000 distinct CDR3 sequences, 7.5% to 8.5% of them singletons. The time point: sample taken at primary tumor resection. The input material, whole RNA from tumor, nontumor lung or frozen PBMC, was sequenced unsorted. The donors were fewer than 80 patients with non-small cell lung cancer that was early-stage and untreated.

Sequenced here: PBMCs, sampled at surgery. The sequence was obtained from a female donor with early-stage non-small cell lung cancer. The chain recombines TRBV20-1 with TRBJ1-1, with TRBD1 matching 8 bases. The CDR3: CSDATGGNTEAFF. CDR3 DNA: TGCAGTGACGCAACAGGGGGAAACACTGAAGCTTTCTTT.